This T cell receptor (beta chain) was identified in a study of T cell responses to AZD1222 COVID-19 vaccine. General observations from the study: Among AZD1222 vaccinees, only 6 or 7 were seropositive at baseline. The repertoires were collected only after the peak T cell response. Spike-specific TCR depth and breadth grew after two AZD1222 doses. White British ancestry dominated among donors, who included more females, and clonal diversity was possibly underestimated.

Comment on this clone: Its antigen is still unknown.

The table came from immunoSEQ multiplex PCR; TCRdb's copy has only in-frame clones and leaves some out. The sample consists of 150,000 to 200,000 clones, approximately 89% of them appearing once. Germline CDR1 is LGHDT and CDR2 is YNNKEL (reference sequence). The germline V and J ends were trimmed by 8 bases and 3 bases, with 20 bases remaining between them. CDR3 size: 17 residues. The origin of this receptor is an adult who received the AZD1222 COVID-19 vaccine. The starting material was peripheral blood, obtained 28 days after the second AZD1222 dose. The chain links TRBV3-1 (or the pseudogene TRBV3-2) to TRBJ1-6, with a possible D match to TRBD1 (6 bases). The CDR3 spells CASSPGGRGGYNSPLHF. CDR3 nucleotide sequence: TGTGCCAGCTCCCCGGGGGGGCGAGGCGGCTATAATTCACCCCTCCACTTT.